What follows are 14 T cell receptor beta chains derived from one specimen sequenced in a study of blood T cell repertoires in COVID-19. TCRdb keeps only in-frame clones here, not all; method: immunoSEQ multiplex PCR. The sample shows over 250,000 clones, about nine tenths of them seen only once. The sample comprised PBMCs or T cells enriched from blood (not recorded which). These receptors all come from a woman aged 18-29 years who had recovered from COVID-19.

The rearrangement uses TRBV24-1 and TRBJ1-1; 7 nucleotides line up with TRBD1. CDR3 length equals 15 residues. The germline gives CDR1 KGHDR, CDR2 SFDVKD. The J segment lost 1 base and the V segment lost 4 bases, leaving 5 bases of the junction unmatched. DNA of the CDR3: TGTGCCACCAGTGACAAAGACAGGGCGAACACTGAAGCTTTCTTT. It translates to CATSDKDRANTEAFF.

The chain combines TRBV18 with TRBJ2-1; TRBD2 aligns across 9 bases. The V and J ends lost 5 bases and 7 bases, in that order; junction bases with no gene match: 12. The CDR3 has 16 amino acids. The V gene's germline CDR1 is KGHSH and CDR2 LQKENI. The CDR3 region has the DNA TGTGCCAGCTCAGCCGGGCTAGCGGGACACGAAAATGAGCAGTTCTTC. It yields the protein CASSAGLAGHENEQFF.

The CDR3 protein is CSVSLRASSEQYF. The CDR3 DNA reads TGCAGCGTCAGCCTCAGGGCCTCAAGCGAGCAGTACTTC. This chain links TRBV29-1 with TRBJ2-7, with a tentative D call TRBD1 (5 bases). This CDR3 spans 13 amino acids. V dropped 6 bases and J dropped 6 bases, with 18 bases sitting between them. Germline V gives CDR1 SQVTM, CDR2 ANQGSEA.

This clone was seen only a few times. A much larger clonotype is one base distant, so this may be a read error. Other DNA sequences in this sample translate to the same CDR3. The chain links TRBV10-3 to TRBJ1-5; the D gene is possibly TRBD1 (5 bases). V lost 8 bases, J lost 0 bases, and 11 bases lay in between. Germline CDR1 is ENHRY and CDR2 is SYGVKD. This CDR3 is 14 amino acids long. CDR3 DNA sequence: TGTGCCATCGGGACGGGGGATAGCAATCAGCCCCAGCATTTT. It specifies CAIGTGDSNQPQHF.

V gene TRBV7-9 combines with J gene TRBJ2-1; D unresolved. This CDR3 comprises 17 residues. V lost 1 base, J lost 5 bases, and 18 bases lay in between. Germline assignment: CDR1 SEHNR and CDR2 FQNEAQ (reference sequence). Here the CDR3 reads CASSLENKVGVHNEQFF. CDR3 coding DNA: TGTGCCAGCAGCTTAGAGAACAAGGTCGGAGTTCACAATGAGCAGTTCTTC.

The CDR3 DNA is TGCGCCAGCAGCGAGGTCTGGTCCATGGACGAGCAGTACTTC. Residues: CASSEVWSMDEQYF. This rearrangement joins TRBV5-1 to TRBJ2-7; D is ambiguous. Germline CDR1 reads SGHRS; CDR2 reads YFSETQ. The CDR3 is made up of 14 amino acids. Trimming removed 4 bases from V and 5 bases from J, with 16 bases in between.

The rearrangement uses TRBV5-1 and TRBJ2-6, with D hard to call. CDR1 SGHRS and CDR2 YFSETQ come from the germline V gene. The V gene lost 0 bases and the J gene lost 0 bases, with 10 bases spanning the gap. The CDR3 loop spans 17 amino acids. CDR3 bases: TGCGCCAGCAGCTTGGCCTCTGCAGGCTCTGGGGCCAACGTCCTGACTTTC. Amino acid sequence: CASSLASAGSGANVLTF.

The chain joins TRBV5-1 to TRBJ1-2; maybe TRBD1 (5 bases). Germline CDR1 SGHRS, CDR2 YFSETQ. With 4 bases removed from V and 6 bases from J, the gap between germline ends came to 16 bases. The CDR3 sequence is 14 residues long. The CDR3 loop reads CASSPSGIYDGYTF. CDR3 coding DNA: TGCGCCAGCAGCCCTTCAGGGATCTACGATGGCTACACCTTC.

The gene calls are TRBV9 and TRBJ2-3; TRBD2 agrees at 9 bases. V was clipped by 2 bases and J by 1 base; unmatched bases: 14. The germline gives CDR1 SGDLS, CDR2 YYNGEE. This CDR3 comprises 19 residues. CDR3: CASSVLPGDSGGGTDTQYF. The DNA of the CDR3 is TGTGCCAGCAGCGTCCTCCCCGGGGATAGCGGGGGAGGCACAGATACGCAGTATTTT. Using reference TRBV9 and TRBJ2-3 for the parts outside the CDR3, the full variable domain is DSGVTQTPKHLITATGQRVTLRCSPRSGDLSVYWYQQSLDQGLQFLIQYYNGEERAKGNILERFSAQQFPDLHSELNLSSLELGDSALYFCASSVLPGDSGGGTDTQYFGPGTRLTVL.

This clone was seen only once. This chain joins TRBV28 and TRBJ1-2; no reliable D call. CDR3 length: 16 residues. V gave up 3 bases and J gave up 6 bases, with 20 bases separating them. CDR1 is MDHEN and CDR2 is SYDVKM in the germline V gene. This chain's CDR3 is CASSFGREGNLDGYTF. In DNA, the CDR3 is TGTGCCAGCAGTTTTGGGCGCGAGGGTAATTTAGATGGCTACACCTTC.

This rearrangement joins TRBV6-1 to TRBJ1-1, with D possibly being TRBD1 (5 bases). Trimming took off 0 bases at V and 5 bases at J, with 7 bases between the two ends. The CDR3 contains 13 residues. CDR1 is MNHNS and CDR2 is SASEGT in the germline V gene. The CDR3: CASSEARGTEAFF. DNA of the CDR3: TGTGCCAGCAGTGAAGCGCGGGGGACTGAAGCTTTCTTT.

CDR3 nucleotide sequence: TGTGCCAGCAGTTTGGCAGGGGGCTTCACTGAAGCTTTCTTT. It yields the protein CASSLAGGFTEAFF. The chain is built from TRBV28 and TRBJ1-1, with 8 bases matching TRBD1. Trimming cost V 3 bases and J 4 bases; bases outside gene matches: 4. Germline values: CDR1 MDHEN, CDR2 SYDVKM. This CDR3 has 14 amino acids. Combining the CDR3 with reference TRBV28 and TRBJ1-1 gives the whole variable domain DVKVTQSSRYLVKRTGEKVFLECVQDMDHENMFWYRQDPGLGLRLIYFSYDVKMKEKGDIPEGYSVSREKKERFSLILESASTNQTSMYLCASSLAGGFTEAFFGQGTRLTVV.

DNA for the CDR3: TGCGCCAGCAGCCAAACAGTGCTCTCTGGAAACACCATATATTTT. This translates into CASSQTVLSGNTIYF. This chain uses TRBV4-1 with TRBJ1-3; D not certain. The CDR3 has 15 amino acids. Germline CDR1 and CDR2: MGHRA and YSYEKL. The germline V and J ends were trimmed by 2 bases and 0 bases, with 8 bases remaining between them.

This clone was seen only a few times. Distinct nucleotide sequences in the sample also encode this CDR3. The chain carries TRBV11-2 and TRBJ1-6; D gene unclear. V lost 1 base to trimming and J lost 5 bases, with 6 bases between them. This CDR3 spans 14 amino acids. From germline, CDR1 is SGHAT and CDR2 FQNNGV. The CDR3 DNA follows: TGTGCCAGCAGCTTAGGGCAGAATAATTCACCCCTCCACTTT. Translating gives CASSLGQNNSPLHF.